This section outlines one T cell receptor (beta chain) sequence together with its context. The trim removed 5 bases at V and 6 bases at J, leaving 4 bases unmatched. This CDR3 has 13 residues. Germline CDR1 reads GTSNPN; CDR2 reads SVGIG (reference sequence). The PCR employed 60 Vbeta primers together with 13 Jbeta primers. The repertoire was sequenced with immunoSEQ multiplex PCR; TCRdb's copy has only in-frame clones and lacks some. Altogether 80,000 to 130,000 clones are present, around 75% being singletons, with the ten largest covering more than 4.5%. This sample stems from a study of cytomegalovirus exposure and HLA in healthy donors. Turning to the study itself: A data release that came early held approximately 85 million unique TCRs from HLA-typed donors.

The chain links TRBV30 to TRBJ1-5; 10 bases are a match to TRBD1. This TCR came from a young woman in good health and CMV-seropositive. The sequencing sample was made of PBMCs. In DNA form, the CDR3 reads TGTGCCTGGGGACAGGGGGTCAGTCAGCCCCAGCATTTT. Its protein product is CAWGQGVSQPQHF.